This T cell receptor (beta chain) emerged from a study of metastatic and nonmetastatic thyroid tumors. Across the study: Thyroid patients, malignant and benign, had repertoires compared across blood and tumor or nodule tissue. Study-wide results and caveats: Within blood and tumor, benign nodules reportedly had significantly lower TCR beta diversity than malignant thyroid tumors did.

Authors' data handling: Differences in CDR3 between clinicopathological groups were drawn on to build a classifier intended to discriminate distant-metastatic papillary thyroid cancer patients. TCRdb called clones again from the PCR reads with MiXCR. The V and J calls here are based on TCRdb, not the publication. The sample records about 40,000 clones, over 10% being singletons. V was pared by 5 bases and J by 13 bases, with 15 bases between. There are 12 residues in the CDR3. This clone was seen a few times. Its antigen remains unknown. None of the patients had undergone any treatment ahead of thyroid surgery.

This TCR came from a female donor with papillary thyroid cancer or a benign thyroid nodule (not recorded which). Some clones in this sample may be carry-over from other donors' samples. The J gene is TRBJ2-1, the V gene TRBV12-3 or TRBV12-4; D not resolved. Input material: blood. The CDR3 loop reads CASSHPSDPQFF. In DNA form, the CDR3 reads TGTGCCAGCAGTCACCCCTCAGACCCCCAGTTCTTC.